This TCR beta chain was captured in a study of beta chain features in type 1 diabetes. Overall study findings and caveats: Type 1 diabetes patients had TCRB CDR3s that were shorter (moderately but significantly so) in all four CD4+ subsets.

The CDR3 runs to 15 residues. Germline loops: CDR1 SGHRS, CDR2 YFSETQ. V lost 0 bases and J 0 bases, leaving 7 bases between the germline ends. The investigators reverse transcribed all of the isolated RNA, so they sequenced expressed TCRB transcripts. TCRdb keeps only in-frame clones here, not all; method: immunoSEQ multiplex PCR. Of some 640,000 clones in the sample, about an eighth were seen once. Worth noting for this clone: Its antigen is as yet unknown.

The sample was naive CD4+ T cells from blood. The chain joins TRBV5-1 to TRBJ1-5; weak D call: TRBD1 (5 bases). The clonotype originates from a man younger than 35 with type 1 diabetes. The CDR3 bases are TGCGCCAGCAGCTTGGCCGGGGGTAGCAATCAGCCCCAGCATTTT. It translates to CASSLAGGSNQPQHF.